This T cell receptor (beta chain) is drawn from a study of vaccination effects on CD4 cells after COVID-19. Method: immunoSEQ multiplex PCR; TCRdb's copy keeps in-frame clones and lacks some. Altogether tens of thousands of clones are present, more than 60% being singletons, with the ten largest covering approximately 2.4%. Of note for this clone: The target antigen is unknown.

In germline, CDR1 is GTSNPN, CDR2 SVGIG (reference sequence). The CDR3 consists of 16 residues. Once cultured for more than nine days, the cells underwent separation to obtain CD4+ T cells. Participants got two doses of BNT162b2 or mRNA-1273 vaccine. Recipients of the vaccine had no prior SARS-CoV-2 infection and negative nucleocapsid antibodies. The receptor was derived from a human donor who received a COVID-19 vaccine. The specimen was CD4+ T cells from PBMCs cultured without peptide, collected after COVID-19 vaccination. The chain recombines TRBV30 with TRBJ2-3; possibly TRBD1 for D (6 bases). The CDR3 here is CACSGVQPASTDTQYF. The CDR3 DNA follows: TGTGCTTGTTCAGGGGTCCAACCCGCTAGCACAGATACGCAGTATTTT.